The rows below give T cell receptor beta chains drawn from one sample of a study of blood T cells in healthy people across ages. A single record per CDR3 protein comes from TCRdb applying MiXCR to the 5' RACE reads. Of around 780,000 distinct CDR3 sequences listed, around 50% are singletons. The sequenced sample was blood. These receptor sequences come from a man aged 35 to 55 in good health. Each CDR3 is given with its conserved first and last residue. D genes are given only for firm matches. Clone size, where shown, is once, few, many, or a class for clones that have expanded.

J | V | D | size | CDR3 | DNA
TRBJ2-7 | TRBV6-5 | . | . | CASSPREVAYNEQYF | TGTGCCAGCAGCCCTAGGGAGGTTGCCTACAATGAGCAGTACTTC
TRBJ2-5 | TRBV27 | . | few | CASSKSRSETQYF | TGTGCCAGCAGTAAGTCTAGGTCAGAGACCCAGTACTTC
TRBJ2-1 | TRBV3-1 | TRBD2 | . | CASTQGLGLAGKDNEQFF | TGTGCCAGCACCCAGGGATTGGGACTAGCGGGAAAGGACAATGAGCAGTTCTTC
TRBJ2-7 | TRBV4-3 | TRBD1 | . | CASSPWDRAYEQYF | TGCGCCAGCAGCCCCTGGGACAGGGCCTACGAGCAGTACTTC
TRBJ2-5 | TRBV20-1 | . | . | CSARDRGSLETQYF | TGCAGTGCTAGAGATAGGGGTTCTCTGGAGACCCAGTACTTC
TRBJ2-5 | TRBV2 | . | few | CASSEAMGRETQYF | TGTGCCAGCAGTGAAGCGATGGGTCGGGAGACCCAGTACTTC
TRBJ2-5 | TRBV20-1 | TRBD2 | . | CSASRAGGPGETQYF | TGCAGTGCTAGCCGAGCGGGGGGGCCTGGGGAGACCCAGTACTTC
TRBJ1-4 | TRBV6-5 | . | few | CASSYSATVATNEKLFF | TGTGCCAGCAGTTACTCGGCGACAGTTGCAACTAATGAAAAACTGTTTTTT
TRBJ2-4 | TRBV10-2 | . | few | CASSPTGVVVNIQYF | TGCGCCAGCAGTCCGACCGGGGTGGTTGTAAACATTCAGTACTTC
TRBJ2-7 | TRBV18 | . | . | CASSPTNNYEQYF | TGTGCCAGCTCACCGACGAACAACTACGAGCAGTACTTC
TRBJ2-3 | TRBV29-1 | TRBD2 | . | CSVEGAADGGVGSTDTQYF | TGCAGCGTTGAAGGGGCAGCAGATGGGGGGGTCGGGAGCACAGATACGCAGTATTTT
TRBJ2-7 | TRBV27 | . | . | CASSARDSPYEQYF | TGTGCCAGCAGTGCCCGGGACTCACCGTACGAGCAGTACTTC
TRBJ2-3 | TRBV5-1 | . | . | CASSDQGSSTDTQYF | TGCGCCAGCAGCGATCAGGGGTCTAGCACAGATACGCAGTATTTT
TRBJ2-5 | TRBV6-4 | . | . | CASSDGQSETQYF | TGTGCCAGCAGTGACGGCCAGAGCGAGACCCAGTACTTC
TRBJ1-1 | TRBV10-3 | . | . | CAIRGVMGTNTEAFF | TGTGCCATCAGAGGGGTTATGGGTACTAACACTGAAGCTTTCTTT
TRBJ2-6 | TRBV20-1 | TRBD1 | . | CSARASRDRGASWANVLTF | TGCAGTGCTAGAGCCTCCCGGGACAGGGGGGCCTCTTGGGCCAACGTCCTGACTTTC
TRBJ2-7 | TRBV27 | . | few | CASGGASLSRIGYEQYF | TGTGCCAGCGGAGGGGCTAGCCTCAGCCGAATTGGCTACGAGCAGTACTTC
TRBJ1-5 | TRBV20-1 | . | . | CSANLGIENQPQHF | TGCAGTGCTAACTTGGGGATTGAGAATCAGCCCCAGCATTTT
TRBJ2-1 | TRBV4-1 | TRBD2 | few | CASSQVVAGVLSYNEQFF | TGCGCCAGCAGCCAAGTGGTAGCGGGAGTGCTCTCCTACAATGAGCAGTTCTTC
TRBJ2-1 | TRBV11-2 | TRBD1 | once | CASRWDRGKPLSYNEQFF | TGTGCCAGCAGGTGGGACAGGGGGAAGCCCCTCTCCTACAATGAGCAGTTCTTC
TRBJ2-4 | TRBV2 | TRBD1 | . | CASSVTGGASKDIQYF | TGTGCCAGCAGTGTGACAGGGGGCGCTTCCAAAGACATTCAGTACTTC
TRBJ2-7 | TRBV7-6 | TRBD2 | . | CASSLRRGDAHEQYF | TGTGCCAGCAGCTTAAGGCGGGGGGATGCACACGAGCAGTACTTC
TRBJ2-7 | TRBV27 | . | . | CASSHPGREQYF | TGTGCCAGCAGCCACCCCGGGCGCGAGCAGTACTTC
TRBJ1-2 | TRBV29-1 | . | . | CSVGVGANYGYTF | TGCAGCGTTGGGGTGGGTGCTAACTATGGCTACACCTTC
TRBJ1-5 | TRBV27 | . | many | CASSLSSGTNQPQHF | TGTGCCAGCAGTTTATCGAGCGGAACAAATCAGCCCCAGCATTTT
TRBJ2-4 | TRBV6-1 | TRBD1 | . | CASSEAVAGQGGSAKNIQYF | TGTGCCAGCAGTGAAGCCGTCGCGGGACAGGGAGGGTCGGCCAAAAACATTCAGTACTTC
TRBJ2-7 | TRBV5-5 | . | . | CASERLTYEQYF | TGTGCCAGCGAAAGGCTTACCTACGAGCAGTACTTC
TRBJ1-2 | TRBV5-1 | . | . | CASSPWGGQEDYGYTF | TGCGCCAGCAGCCCATGGGGTGGTCAAGAGGACTATGGCTACACCTTC
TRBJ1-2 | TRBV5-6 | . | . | CASSGVANYGYTF | TGTGCCAGCAGCGGGGTAGCGAACTATGGCTACACCTTC
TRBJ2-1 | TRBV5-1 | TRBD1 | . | CASSWNRDSEQFF | TGCGCCAGCAGCTGGAACCGGGACAGTGAGCAGTTCTTC
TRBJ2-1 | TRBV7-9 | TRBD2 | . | CASSLALAGGNEQFF | TGTGCCAGCAGCTTAGCGCTAGCGGGAGGCAATGAGCAGTTCTTC